These 10 T cell receptor beta chains originate from one sample sequenced in a study of T cell repertoires in cytomegalovirus infection. Antigen specificity for these receptors is unknown. TCRdb analysed the reads with MiXCR anew, one entry per CDR3 protein. The data hold more than 75,000 distinct CDR3 sequences, with 25% to 30% observed a single time. The sequenced sample was CD8+ T cells from cultured PBMCs, obtained from culture after CMV antigen stimulation. The origin of the receptors is a human donor in good health (CMV status not recorded). Some clones in this sample may be carry-over from other donors' samples.

This clonotype was seen many times. The junction and the germline gene differ at one end; a read error may be behind it. The V gene is TRBV12-3 or TRBV12-4, the J gene TRBJ2-7; no definite D call. There are 12 residues in the CDR3. CDR3 DNA: TGTGCCAGCAGCTTAGATTCCTACGAGCAGTACTTC. It encodes CASSLDSYEQYF.

The V call is TRBV7-2, the J call TRBJ1-1; D gene uncertain. Per germline, CDR1 SGHTA and CDR2 FQGNSA. The V end was cut by 3 bases, the J end by 3 bases, with 8 bases between. This CDR3 has 13 amino acids. CDR3 sequence (DNA): TGTGCCAGCAGCTTCTGGTGGGACACTGAAGCTTTCTTT. As protein: CASSFWWDTEAFF.

This chain links TRBV27 with TRBJ1-5; tentative D call: TRBD1 (6 bases). Germline CDR1 and CDR2: MNHEY and SMNVEV (reference sequence). CDR3 length: 14 amino acids. Trimming took off 2 bases at V and 6 bases at J, with 11 bases between the two ends. For the CDR3, the DNA is TGTGCCAGCAGTTTAAGGGGGGCGTTTCAGCCCCAGCATTTT. Translating gives CASSLRGAFQPQHF.

This clonotype was detected only a few times. The chain employs TRBV6-6 and TRBJ2-7; 16 bases map to TRBD2. This CDR3 contains 14 residues. V lost 5 bases to trimming and J lost 6 bases; unmatched junction nucleotides: 1. Germline lookup yields CDR1 MNHNY and CDR2 SVGAGI (reference sequence). The CDR3 protein is CASSGTSGGVEQYF. Written as DNA, the CDR3 is TGTGCCAGCAGTGGGACTAGCGGGGGGGTCGAGCAGTACTTC.

The rearrangement uses TRBV12-3 or TRBV12-4 and TRBJ2-7; no firm D call. The CDR3 runs to 12 residues. With 3 bases removed from V and 3 bases from J, the gap between germline ends came to 6 bases. CDR3 residues: CASSFSVYEQYF. The CDR3 DNA sequence: TGTGCCAGCAGTTTCTCAGTCTACGAGCAGTACTTC.

The V call is TRBV27, the J call TRBJ1-3; D unclear. V gave up 8 bases and J gave up 4 bases, with 12 bases separating them. Germline CDR1 reads MNHEY; CDR2 reads SMNVEV (reference sequence). The length of the CDR3 is 13 residues. The CDR3 is CASASESGNTIYF. Written as DNA, the CDR3 is TGTGCCAGCGCTTCCGAATCCGGAAACACCATATATTTT.

Ten or more counts support this clonotype. The genes are TRBV7-6 and TRBJ1-1; no clear D. There are 13 residues in the CDR3. With 1 base removed from V and 4 bases from J, the gap between germline ends came to 7 bases. CDR1 and CDR2 (germline): SGHVS, FNYEAQ. The CDR3 region has the DNA TGTGCCAGCAGCTTAGGGGTGGGCACTGAAGCTTTCTTT. Its protein product is CASSLGVGTEAFF.

The chain links TRBV12-5 to TRBJ2-2; 10 bases map to TRBD2. CDR1 is LGHNT, CDR2 FRNRAP, per germline. The trim removed 5 bases at V and 7 bases at J, leaving 13 bases unmatched. The CDR3 runs 17 residues. The CDR3 nucleotides read TGTGCTAGTGGTCCCCCCCAGCGGGGGGGCCTCTACGGGGAGCTGTTTTTT. This encodes CASGPPQRGGLYGELFF.

In its sample, this clonotype was seen many times. CDR3 DNA sequence: TGTGCCAGCAGGGGAAACTCCTACGAGCAGTACTTC. Protein: CASRGNSYEQYF. V gene TRBV27 combines with J gene TRBJ2-7; D is unresolved. V was cut by 6 bases and J by 0 bases, with 6 bases left in between. Germline CDR1 MNHEY, CDR2 SMNVEV (reference sequence). There are 12 residues in the CDR3.

The chain joins TRBV20-1 to TRBJ2-1; TRBD2 is a possible D gene (6 bases). CDR3 length: 14 residues. CDR1 is DFQATT and CDR2 is SNEGSKA in the germline V gene (reference sequence). The V end lost 4 bases, the J end lost 4 bases, and 14 bases lay between the germline ends. The CDR3 nucleotides read TGCAGTGCTACGCTCTCGGGACTGTACAATGAGCAGTTCTTC. Its translation: CSATLSGLYNEQFF.